Described below is a single T cell receptor (beta chain) sequence and its context. Its antigen is currently unknown. Relative to the germline gene, one junction end is altered; a read error may explain this. The CDR3 has 14 residues. Germline V lookup: CDR1 MNHEY, CDR2 SMNVEV (reference sequence). The data are from a study of T cell repertoires in cytomegalovirus infection. Across the study: Matching HLA type, along with CMV infection, was indicated by public TCR beta signatures. General study points: HLA-C-restricted, CMV-specific TCR beta clonotypes were dominant ex vivo. Summed public TCR beta family frequency identified CMV carriers bearing the relevant HLA.

TCRdb reanalysed the reads using MiXCR and keeps one entry per CDR3 protein. The data hold more than 350,000 distinct CDR3 sequences, with 30% to 40% observed a single time. This sequence was found in a human donor in good health (CMV status not recorded). Some clones in this sample may be carry-over from other donors' samples. This chain uses TRBV27 with TRBJ2-7; no definite D call. Material: PBMCs. As DNA, the CDR3 is TGTGCCAGCATTTTAAGGTTCCCCTTCTACGAGCAGTACTTC. This translates into CASILRFPFYEQYF.